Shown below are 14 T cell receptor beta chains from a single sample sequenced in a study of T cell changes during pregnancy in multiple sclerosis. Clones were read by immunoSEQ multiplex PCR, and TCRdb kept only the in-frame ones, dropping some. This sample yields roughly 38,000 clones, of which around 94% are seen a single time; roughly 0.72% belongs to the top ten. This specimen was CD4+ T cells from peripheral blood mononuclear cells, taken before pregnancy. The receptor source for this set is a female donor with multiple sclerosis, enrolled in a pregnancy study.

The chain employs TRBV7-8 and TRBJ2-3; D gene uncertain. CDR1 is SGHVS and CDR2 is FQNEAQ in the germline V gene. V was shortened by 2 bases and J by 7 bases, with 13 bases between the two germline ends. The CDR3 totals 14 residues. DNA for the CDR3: TGTGCCAGCAGCTTATTTAGCAGCTTGAATACGCAGTATTTT. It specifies CASSLFSSLNTQYF.

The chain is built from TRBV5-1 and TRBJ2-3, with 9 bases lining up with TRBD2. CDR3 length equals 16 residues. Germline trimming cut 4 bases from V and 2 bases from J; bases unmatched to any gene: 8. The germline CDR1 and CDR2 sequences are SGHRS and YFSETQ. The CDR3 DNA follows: TGCGCCAGCAGCCTAGCGGGAAGGGCTAACACAGATACGCAGTATTTT. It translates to CASSLAGRANTDTQYF.

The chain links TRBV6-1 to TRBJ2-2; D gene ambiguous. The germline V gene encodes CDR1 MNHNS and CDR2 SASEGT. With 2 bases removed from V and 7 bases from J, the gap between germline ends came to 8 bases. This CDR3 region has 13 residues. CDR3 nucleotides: TGTGCCAGCAGTGAATTCCGTAGCGGGGAGCTGTTTTTT. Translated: CASSEFRSGELFF.

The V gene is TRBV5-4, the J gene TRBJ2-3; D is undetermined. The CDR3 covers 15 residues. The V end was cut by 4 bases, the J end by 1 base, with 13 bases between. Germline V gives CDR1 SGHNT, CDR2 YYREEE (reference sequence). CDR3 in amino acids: CASSTEERGTDTQYF. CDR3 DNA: TGTGCCAGCAGCACCGAGGAGCGAGGCACAGATACGCAGTATTTT.

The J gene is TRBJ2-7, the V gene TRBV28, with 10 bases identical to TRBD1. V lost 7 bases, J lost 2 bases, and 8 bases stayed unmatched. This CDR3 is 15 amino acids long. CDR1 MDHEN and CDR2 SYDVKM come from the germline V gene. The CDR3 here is CASTRTGGKPYEQYF. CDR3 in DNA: TGTGCCAGCACTCGGACAGGGGGTAAACCCTACGAGCAGTACTTC.

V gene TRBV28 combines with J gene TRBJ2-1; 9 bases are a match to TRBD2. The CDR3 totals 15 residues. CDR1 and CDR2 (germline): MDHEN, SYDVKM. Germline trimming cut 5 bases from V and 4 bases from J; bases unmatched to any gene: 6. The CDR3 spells CASSPWTSAYNEQFF. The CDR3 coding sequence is TGTGCCAGCAGTCCATGGACTAGCGCTTACAATGAGCAGTTCTTC. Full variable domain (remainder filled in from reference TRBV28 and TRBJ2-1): DVKVTQSSRYLVKRTGEKVFLECVQDMDHENMFWYRQDPGLGLRLIYFSYDVKMKEKGDIPEGYSVSREKKERFSLILESASTNQTSMYLCASSPWTSAYNEQFFGPGTRLTVL.

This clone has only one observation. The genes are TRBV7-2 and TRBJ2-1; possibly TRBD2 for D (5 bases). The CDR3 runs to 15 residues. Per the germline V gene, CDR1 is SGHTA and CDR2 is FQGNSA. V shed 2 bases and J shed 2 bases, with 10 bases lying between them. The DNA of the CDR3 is TGTGCCAGCAGCTTAACGGACTCCCCCTACAATGAGCAGTTCTTC. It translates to CASSLTDSPYNEQFF.

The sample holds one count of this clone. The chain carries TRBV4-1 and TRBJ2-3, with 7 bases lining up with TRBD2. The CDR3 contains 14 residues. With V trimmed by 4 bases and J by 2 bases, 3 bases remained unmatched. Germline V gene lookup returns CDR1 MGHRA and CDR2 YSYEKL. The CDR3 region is CASSRLALTDTQYF. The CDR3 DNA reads TGCGCCAGCAGCCGACTAGCCCTCACAGATACGCAGTATTTT.

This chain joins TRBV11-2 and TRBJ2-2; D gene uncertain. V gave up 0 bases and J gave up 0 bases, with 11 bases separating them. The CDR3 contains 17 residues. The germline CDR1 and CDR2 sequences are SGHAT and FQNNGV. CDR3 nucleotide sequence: TGTGCCAGCAGCTTAGAGGTTTCGGGTCCGAACACCGGGGAGCTGTTTTTT. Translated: CASSLEVSGPNTGELFF.

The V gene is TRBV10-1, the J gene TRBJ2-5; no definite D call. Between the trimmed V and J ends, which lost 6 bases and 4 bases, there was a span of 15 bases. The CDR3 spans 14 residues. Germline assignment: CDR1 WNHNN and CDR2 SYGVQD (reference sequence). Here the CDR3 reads CASSLDLAGETQYF. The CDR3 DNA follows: TGCGCCAGCAGCCTAGACTTAGCCGGAGAGACCCAGTACTTC.

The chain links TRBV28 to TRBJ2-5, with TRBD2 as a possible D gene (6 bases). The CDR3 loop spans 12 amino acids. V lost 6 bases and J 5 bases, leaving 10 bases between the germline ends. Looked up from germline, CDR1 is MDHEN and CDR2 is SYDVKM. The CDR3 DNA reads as TGTGCCAGCAGCCCCGCGGGGGAGACCCAGTACTTC. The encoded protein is CASSPAGETQYF.

CDR3: CASSFFSEQEQYF. The CDR3, as DNA: TGCGCCAGCAGCTTTTTCTCGGAACAGGAGCAGTACTTC. The V and J genes are TRBV5-1 and TRBJ2-7; no clear D. This CDR3 spans 13 amino acids. Per germline, CDR1 SGHRS and CDR2 YFSETQ. Deletions cut 2 bases from V and 7 bases from J, with 13 bases between. The full variable domain, in which reference TRBV5-1 and TRBJ2-7 provide the parts outside the CDR3, is KAGVTQTPRYLIKTRGQQVTLSCSPISGHRSVSWYQQTPGQGLQFLFEYFSETQRNKGNFPGRFSGRQFSNSRSEMNVSTLELGDSALYLCASSFFSEQEQYFGPGTRLTVT.

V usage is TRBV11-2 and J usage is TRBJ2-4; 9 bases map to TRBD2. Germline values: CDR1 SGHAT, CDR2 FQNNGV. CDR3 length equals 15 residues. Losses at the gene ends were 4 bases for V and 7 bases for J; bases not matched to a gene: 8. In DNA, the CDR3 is TGTGCCAGCAGCTCGTATAGCGGGGGCCGGAACATTCAGTACTTC. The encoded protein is CASSSYSGGRNIQYF.

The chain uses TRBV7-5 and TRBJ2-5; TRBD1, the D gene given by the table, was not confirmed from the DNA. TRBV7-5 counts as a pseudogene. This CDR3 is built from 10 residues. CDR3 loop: CATRIETQYF. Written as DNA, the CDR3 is TGTGCCACCAGAATTGAGACCCAGTACTTC.